This record looks at one T cell receptor beta chain sequence and its context. Its matching antigen is unknown. Patients, 2 to 39 years old, had expanded memory T-cell proportions. Primers: 52 TRBV forward and 13 TRBJ reverse. Here immunoSEQ multiplex PCR was the method, and the copy in TCRdb shows in-frame clones only, minus some. The profile shows about 35,000 clones, 70% to 90% of them singletons. These data come from a study of regulatory T cells. Study-wide results and caveats: Hydrophobic residues at CDR3 positions 6 and 7 were enriched in conventional CD4+ T cells of CD3G-deficient patients. Skewed V and J usage and few unique V-J pairs marked patient repertoires, most in Tregs.

Germline loops: CDR1 ENHRY, CDR2 SYGVKD. V lost 3 bases and J 6 bases, leaving 15 bases between the germline ends. This CDR3 has 14 amino acids. This TCR was sampled from a person aged 18-30 years with CD3G deficiency. J is TRBJ2-7 and V is TRBV10-3; maybe TRBD2 (6 bases). Sequences were obtained from conventional CD4+ T cells sorted from blood. CDR3 bases: TGTGCCATCAGTGAAGTTGGGGGGTCGGGCGAGCAGTACTTC. This encodes CAISEVGGSGEQYF.